This entry lists 10 T cell receptor beta chains sequenced from one sample in a study of blood T cell repertoires in COVID-19. This table comes from immunoSEQ multiplex PCR, and its TCRdb copy is limited to in-frame clones, with some not included. There are over 150,000 clones in the sample; roughly 86% occur only once, and around 2.7% lies in the top ten. Sequenced sample: peripheral blood. The receptors derive from a woman of 80 years or more with COVID-19, enrolled during active disease.

The CDR3, as DNA: TGTGCCAGCAGACCGCCGGGACAGGGGCACACTGAAGCTTTCTTT. Amino acid sequence: CASRPPGQGHTEAFF. The V gene is TRBV28, the J gene TRBJ1-1, with TRBD1 matching 10 bases. V shed 6 bases, J shed 3 bases, and the junction held 7 bases outside the gene matches. The CDR3 extends over 15 amino acids. Germline CDR1 reads MDHEN; CDR2 reads SYDVKM.

J is TRBJ1-1 and V is TRBV15; TRBD1 aligns across 8 bases. This CDR3 contains 19 residues. The V gene end was trimmed by 0 bases and the J gene end by 3 bases; junction bases not matched to a gene: 15. Germline CDR1 and CDR2: LNHNV and YYDKDF (reference sequence). The CDR3 nucleotides read TGTGCCACCAGCAGAGATCTCGGTGCGGGACAGGCCGCGTACACTGAAGCTTTCTTT. It yields the protein CATSRDLGAGQAAYTEAFF.

This rearrangement joins TRBV19 to TRBJ2-7; TRBD1 agrees at 10 bases. Germline V gene sequence: CDR1 LNHDA, CDR2 SQIVND (reference sequence). The length of the CDR3 is 15 residues. V gave up 5 bases and J gave up 3 bases; unmatched junction bases: 7. CDR3 in DNA: TGTGCCAGTAGTCCTCGGGACAGGGGAAACTACGAGCAGTACTTC. This codes for CASSPRDRGNYEQYF.

CDR3 sequence (DNA): TGTGCCAGTAGTTCGGGGGACAGGGTGAACACTGAAGCTTTCTTT. Its translation: CASSSGDRVNTEAFF. This rearrangement joins TRBV19 to TRBJ1-1, with 9 bases identical to TRBD1. CDR3 size: 15 residues. CDR1 LNHDA and CDR2 SQIVND come from the germline V gene (reference sequence). V shed 5 bases and J 0 bases; nucleotides not matched to a gene: 4.

This clone has a single count. The chain recombines TRBV30 with TRBJ1-2, with a possible D match to TRBD1 (5 bases). The CDR3 is made up of 12 amino acids. V was pared by 3 bases and J by 2 bases, with 7 bases between. Germline V CDR1 and CDR2: GTSNPN, SVGIG (reference sequence). Here the CDR3 reads CAWREGNYGYTF. In DNA form, the CDR3 reads TGTGCCTGGAGGGAGGGGAACTATGGCTACACCTTC. Filled out from reference TRBV30 and TRBJ1-2, the complete variable domain reads SQTIHQWPATLVQPVGSPLSLECTVEGTSNPNLYWYRQAAGRGLQLLFYSVGIGQISSEVPQNLSASRPQDRQFILSSKKLLLSDSGFYLCAWREGNYGYTFGSGTRLTVV.

The chain joins TRBV6-5 to TRBJ1-2; 7 bases map to TRBD1. CDR3 length: 13 residues. Germline loops: CDR1 MNHEY, CDR2 SVGAGI. The J segment lost 4 bases and the V segment lost 6 bases, leaving 5 bases of the junction unmatched. The CDR3 DNA is TGTGCCAGCAGCCGCGACAGGGCCTATGGCTACACCTTC. Its protein product is CASSRDRAYGYTF.

This clone is a singleton in its sample. V gene TRBV5-4 combines with J gene TRBJ1-1; TRBD1 might be the D (6 bases). CDR3 length: 17 residues. Germline lookup yields CDR1 SGHNT and CDR2 YYREEE (reference sequence). V lost 0 bases and J lost 1, with 16 bases in between. The CDR3 region has the DNA TGTGCCAGCAGCTTGGCCCTCGGGGGGCTCGGGAACACTGAAGCTTTCTTT. It specifies CASSLALGGLGNTEAFF.

This chain joins TRBV10-3 and TRBJ1-6, with 7 nucleotides matching TRBD1. The CDR3 loop spans 15 amino acids. The V gene end was trimmed by 4 bases and the J gene end by 6 bases; junction bases not matched to a gene: 6. Germline V CDR1 and CDR2: ENHRY, SYGVKD. The CDR3 here is CAISGPGQINSPLHF. For the CDR3, the DNA is TGTGCCATCAGTGGCCCGGGACAGATTAATTCACCCCTCCACTTT.

The rearrangement links TRBV7-2 to TRBJ2-2, with D hard to call. This CDR3 spans 14 amino acids. Germline loops: CDR1 SGHTA, CDR2 FQGNSA. Trimming removed 1 base at V and 6 bases at J, with 9 bases between. CDR3 nucleotide sequence: TGTGCCAGCAGCTTAGGACTCTCGTCCGGGGAGCTGTTTTTT. Protein sequence: CASSLGLSSGELFF.

This clone was seen only a few times. The CDR3 is CASSLDLGQGGTDTQYF. The CDR3 coding sequence is TGTGCCAGCAGCTTAGATCTTGGACAGGGCGGCACAGATACGCAGTATTTT. The V gene is TRBV11-3, the J gene TRBJ2-3; the match to TRBD1 covers 8 bases. Per germline, CDR1 SGHNT and CDR2 YENEEA. This CDR3 is 17 amino acids long. With 0 bases clipped from V and 1 base from J, the junction kept 6 bases outside the gene matches.